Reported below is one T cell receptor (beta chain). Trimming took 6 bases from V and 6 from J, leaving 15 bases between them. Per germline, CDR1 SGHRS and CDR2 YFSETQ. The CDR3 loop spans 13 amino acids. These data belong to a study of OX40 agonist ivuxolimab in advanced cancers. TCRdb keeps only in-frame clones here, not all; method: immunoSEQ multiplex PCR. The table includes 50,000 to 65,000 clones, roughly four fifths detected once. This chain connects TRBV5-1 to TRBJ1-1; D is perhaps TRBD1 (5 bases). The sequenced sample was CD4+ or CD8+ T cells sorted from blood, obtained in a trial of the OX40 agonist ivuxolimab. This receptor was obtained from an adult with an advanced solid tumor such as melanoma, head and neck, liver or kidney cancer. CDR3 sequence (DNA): TGCGCCAGCACAAAACAACCCAGGGCTGAAGCTTTCTTT. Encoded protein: CASTKQPRAEAFF. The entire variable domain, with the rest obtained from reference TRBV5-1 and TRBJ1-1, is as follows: KAGVTQTPRYLIKTRGQQVTLSCSPISGHRSVSWYQQTPGQGLQFLFEYFSETQRNKGNFPGRFSGRQFSNSRSEMNVSTLELGDSALYLCASTKQPRAEAFFGQGTRLTVV.